These 15 T cell receptor beta chains were sequenced from one sample in a study of vaccination effects on CD4 cells after COVID-19. Sequencing used immunoSEQ multiplex PCR; TCRdb keeps in-frame clones, though not all of them. The table lists under 35,000 clones, around 74% of them singletons, with just under 15% in the top ten. The antigens these receptors bind are not known. Upon completion of about 10 days in culture, CD4+ T cells were isolated. Two doses of BNT162b2 or mRNA-1273 vaccine were administered to participants. The specimen comprised CD4+ T cells from PBMCs cultured without peptide, sampled after COVID-19 vaccination. The receptors here all came from a human donor who received a COVID-19 vaccine.

The chain is built from TRBV7-6 and TRBJ1-2; the match to TRBD1 covers 8 bases. CDR3 size: 17 residues. J was trimmed by 2 bases and V by 1 base; bases with no gene match: 9. The V gene's germline CDR1 is SGHVS and CDR2 FNYEAQ. As DNA, the CDR3 is TGTGCCAGCAGCTTAGAGGTCACAGGGGGTAGAAACTATGGCTACACCTTC. Its translation: CASSLEVTGGRNYGYTF.

The chain is built from TRBV29-1 and TRBJ2-3; D is ambiguous. Germline V gene lookup returns CDR1 SQVTM and CDR2 ANQGSEA. The germline V and J ends were trimmed by 1 base and 2 bases, with 10 bases remaining between them. The CDR3 covers 14 residues. CDR3 loop: CSVEGQDNTDTQYF. CDR3 coding DNA: TGCAGCGTTGAAGGGCAGGATAACACAGATACGCAGTATTTT.

The V and J genes are TRBV7-2 and TRBJ2-7; no clear D. Germline V gives CDR1 SGHTA, CDR2 FQGNSA. V shed 0 bases and J shed 6 bases, with 9 bases lying between them. This CDR3 has 13 residues. In DNA, the CDR3 is TGTGCCAGCAGCTTAGCGATTGTCAGCGAGCAGTACTTC. This sequence encodes CASSLAIVSEQYF.

The chain links TRBV19 to TRBJ2-7; 7 bases are shared with TRBD1. J was trimmed by 0 bases and V by 6 bases; bases with no gene match: 8. Germline V gives CDR1 LNHDA, CDR2 SQIVND (reference sequence). The CDR3 loop spans 15 amino acids. CDR3 in amino acids: CASSRPGQSSYEQYF. The CDR3, as DNA: TGTGCCAGTAGCAGACCGGGACAGAGCTCCTACGAGCAGTACTTC.

V is TRBV11-2 and J is TRBJ2-3, with unresolved D. Germline values: CDR1 SGHAT, CDR2 FQNNGV. This CDR3 has 14 amino acids. The V and J ends lost 0 bases and 3 bases respectively, with 7 bases between them. CDR3 DNA sequence: TGTGCCAGCAGCTTAGATCCCTATACAGATACGCAGTATTTT. Translating gives CASSLDPYTDTQYF. The full variable domain, rest sourced from reference TRBV11-2 and TRBJ2-3, is EAGVAQSPRYKIIEKRQSVAFWCNPISGHATLYWYQQILGQGPKLLIQFQNNGVVDDSQLPKDRFSAERLKGVDSTLKIQPAKLEDSAVYLCASSLDPYTDTQYFGPGTRLTVL.

The V and J genes are TRBV28 and TRBJ1-2, with D perhaps matching TRBD1 (6 bases). The CDR3 covers 13 residues. CDR1 and CDR2 (germline): MDHEN, SYDVKM. V lost 7 bases to trimming and J lost 8 bases, with 17 bases between them. CDR3: CASTRQGTWGYTF. Here the CDR3 DNA reads TGTGCCAGCACTCGCCAGGGGACCTGGGGCTACACCTTC.

This rearrangement joins TRBV19 to TRBJ1-2; 8 positions agree with TRBD1. Germline V gene sequence: CDR1 LNHDA, CDR2 SQIVND (reference sequence). The V and J ends lost 7 bases and 4 bases, in that order; junction bases with no gene match: 8. The length of the CDR3 is 14 residues. This CDR3 reads CASTPTDRGYGYTF. Here the CDR3 DNA reads TGTGCCAGTACCCCTACTGACAGGGGCTATGGCTACACCTTC.

The J gene is TRBJ2-3, the V gene TRBV4-3, with 9 bases aligning to TRBD2. The germline CDR1 and CDR2 sequences are LGHNA and YSLEER. The V gene end was trimmed by 1 base and the J gene end by 3 bases; junction bases not matched to a gene: 8. This CDR3 is 17 amino acids long. The CDR3 loop is CASSQGAAGGVTDTQYF. CDR3 DNA: TGCGCCAGCAGCCAAGGAGCAGCGGGGGGTGTTACAGATACGCAGTATTTT.

In its sample, this clone was seen a few times. The chain joins TRBV12-3 or TRBV12-4 to TRBJ2-7; D is ambiguous. Trimming cost V 8 bases and J 1 base, with 6 bases left between them. There are 11 residues in the CDR3. This CDR3 is CASSQSYEQYF. CDR3 in DNA: TGTGCCAGCTCCCAGTCCTACGAGCAGTACTTC.

The V gene is TRBV6-6, the J gene TRBJ1-4; no clear D gene. Germline CDR1 and CDR2: MNHNY and SVGAGI (reference sequence). Trimming shortened V by 0 bases and J by 8 bases, and 10 bases separated the two germline ends. The CDR3 has 14 amino acids. CDR3 sequence reads: CASSYSRVGEKLFF. In DNA form, the CDR3 reads TGTGCCAGCAGTTACTCCCGGGTTGGGGAAAAACTGTTTTTT.

This sequence joins TRBV4-3 and TRBJ2-7; 8 bases map to TRBD1. The V gene's germline CDR1 is LGHNA and CDR2 YSLEER. Losses at the gene ends were 1 base for V and 6 bases for J; bases not matched to a gene: 11. This CDR3 contains 16 residues. CDR3 DNA: TGCGCCAGCAGCCAAGCCCCCGACAGGGGAAGGGGCGAGCAGTACTTC. Translation gives CASSQAPDRGRGEQYF.

The rearrangement links TRBV10-3 to TRBJ2-2; TRBD1 might be the D (6 bases). The germline V gene encodes CDR1 ENHRY and CDR2 SYGVKD. Trimming took off 0 bases at V and 4 bases at J, with 9 bases between the two ends. The CDR3 loop spans 15 amino acids. The chain's CDR3 is CAISESVRGTGELFF. CDR3 sequence (DNA): TGTGCCATCAGTGAGTCGGTCAGGGGCACCGGGGAGCTGTTTTTT.

This clone was found a few times. V is TRBV19 and J is TRBJ1-6; D possibly corresponds to TRBD1 (6 bases). Trimming shortened V by 5 bases and J by 8 bases, and 19 bases separated the two germline ends. Germline CDR1 is LNHDA and CDR2 is SQIVND (reference sequence). There are 16 residues in the CDR3. This CDR3 reads CASSGGFWGNDSPLHF. CDR3 coding DNA: TGTGCCAGTAGTGGGGGCTTTTGGGGGAACGATTCACCCCTCCACTTT.

This rearrangement joins TRBV12-5 to TRBJ2-1; 14 bases line up with TRBD2. Per the germline V gene, CDR1 is LGHNT and CDR2 is FRNRAP. Losses at the gene ends were 4 bases for V and 10 bases for J; bases not matched to a gene: 12. The CDR3 is 17 residues long. The CDR3 sequence is CASGSPGLAGASREQFF. CDR3 nucleotide sequence: TGTGCTAGTGGTTCTCCGGGACTAGCGGGGGCCTCAAGGGAGCAGTTCTTC.

The chain uses TRBV15 and TRBJ2-3, with D perhaps TRBD1 (5 bases). This CDR3 comprises 14 residues. Germline CDR1 and CDR2: LNHNV and YYDKDF (reference sequence). The V and J ends lost 0 bases and 4 bases respectively, with 8 bases between them. The CDR3 bases are TGTGCCACCAGCAGAGAAACAGGCCCAGATACGCAGTATTTT. Translation gives CATSRETGPDTQYF.